This T cell receptor (beta chain) was profiled in a study of T cell repertoires in cytomegalovirus infection. Overall study context: In public TCR beta signatures, there were indications of both CMV infection and matching HLA type.

The germline CDR1 and CDR2 sequences are SGHTA and FQGNSA. The CDR3 runs to 16 residues. The ends lost 7 bases at V and 2 bases at J; junction bases unmatched: 6. Study findings and constraints: The response measured ex vivo was dominated by TCR beta clonotypes (HLA-C-restricted and CMV-specific).

TCRdb re-analysed the reads in MiXCR, keeping a single row per CDR3 protein. The top ten hold 4.3% of the sample, which has roughly 300,000 distinct CDR3 sequences, roughly 9.5% seen once. This clonotype showed up many times. What it binds is not known. Sequenced: PBMCs. This TCR derives from a human donor in good health (CMV status not recorded). Some clones in this sample may be carry-over from other donors' samples. The chain is built from TRBV7-2 and TRBJ2-1, with 12 bases that match TRBD2. The DNA of the CDR3 is TGTGCCAGCACGAATCTAGCGGGGGGGACCTACAATGAGCAGTTCTTC. Encoded protein: CASTNLAGGTYNEQFF.